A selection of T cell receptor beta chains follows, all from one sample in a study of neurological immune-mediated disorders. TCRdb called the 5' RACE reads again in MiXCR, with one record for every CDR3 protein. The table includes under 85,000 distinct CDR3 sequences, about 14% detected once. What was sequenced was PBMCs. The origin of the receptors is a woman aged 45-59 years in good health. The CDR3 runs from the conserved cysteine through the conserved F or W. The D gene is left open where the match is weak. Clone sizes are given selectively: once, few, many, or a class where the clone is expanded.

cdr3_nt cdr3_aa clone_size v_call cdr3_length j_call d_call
TGCAGTGCTAGAAGCCCGGGACTAGCGGGAGAGGCGAACACCGGGGAGCTGTTTTTT CSARSPGLAGEANTGELFF many TRBV20-1 19 TRBJ2-2 TRBD2
TGCGCCAGCAGCTTGTTCGAAGTTTCCTACGAGCAGTACTTC CASSLFEVSYEQYF many TRBV5-1 14 TRBJ2-7 -
TGCGCCAGCAGCCCGGGGGCTGCCTCTGGAAACACCATATATTTT CASSPGAASGNTIYF many TRBV5-1 15 TRBJ1-3 -
TGCAGTGCTAGGTCCCCAAATCAGCCCCAGCATTTT CSARSPNQPQHF many TRBV20-1 12 TRBJ1-5 -
TGTGCCAGCAGCTTAACCTCGGGTACCTACAATGAGCAGTTCTTC CASSLTSGTYNEQFF many TRBV11-3 15 TRBJ2-1 -
TGCGCCAGCGGTTTAGCGGGAGCAGATACGCAGTATTTT CASGLAGADTQYF many TRBV5-1 13 TRBJ2-3 TRBD2
TGTGCCAGCAGTTTTAAATTGGCCCTCAGTGGCGTCCTGACTTTC CASSFKLALSGVLTF many TRBV28 15 TRBJ2-6 -
TGTGCCAGCACGGGCCAGGGGAAGACCCAGTACTTC CASTGQGKTQYF many TRBV27 12 TRBJ2-5 -
TGTGCCAGCTCACCACCGTCTACGGGACCTAACTATGGCTACACCTTC CASSPPSTGPNYGYTF many TRBV18 16 TRBJ1-2 -
TGTGCCAGCAGCTTAGCTGGGGGGAGCTCGGAGACCCAGTACTTC CASSLAGGSSETQYF few TRBV7-8 15 TRBJ2-5 -
TGTGCCAGCAGCTTCGGACAGGGGGCGGGAAAACTGTTTTTT CASSFGQGAGKLFF many TRBV5-4 14 TRBJ1-4 TRBD1
TGCAGTGCTAGGACCTCAGCCAACTCAGAGACCCAGTACTTC CSARTSANSETQYF many TRBV20-1 14 TRBJ2-5 -
TGTGCCAGCAGCCCCCTGGGTAGGGCGGAGCAGTTCTTC CASSPLGRAEQFF many TRBV7-3 13 TRBJ2-1 -
TGTGCCAGCATCAAAGGGGGGTCGTCCTACAATGAGCAGTTCTTC CASIKGGSSYNEQFF - TRBV27 15 TRBJ2-1 -
TGTGCCAGCAGGCTATTTGGGGAGGCTGGCTACACCTTC CASRLFGEAGYTF many TRBV28 13 TRBJ1-2 -
TGTGCCAGCAGCCCACTAGCGCAGGGATTGGATACGCAGTATTTT CASSPLAQGLDTQYF many TRBV7-2 15 TRBJ2-3 TRBD2
TGCGCCAGCAGCTTGGGGGGAGTTCTCCCGGGAAATGAGCAGTTCTTC CASSLGGVLPGNEQFF many TRBV5-1 16 TRBJ2-1 -
TGTGCCAGCAGTCCTCCAGGGCGGGTTGTCACTGAAGCTTTCTTT CASSPPGRVVTEAFF - TRBV6-5 15 TRBJ1-1 -
TGTGCCAGCAGCTTGCAACAGGGGGCCGCAGATACGCAGTATTTT CASSLQQGAADTQYF many TRBV7-2 15 TRBJ2-3 TRBD1
TGTGCCATCCGTGACCGAATCTCCCGCTTCCCAGTAGATGGCTACACCTTC CAIRDRISRFPVDGYTF many TRBV10-3 17 TRBJ1-2 -
TGTGCCAGCAGTTTCAATCAGCCCCAGCATTTT CASSFNQPQHF many TRBV28 11 TRBJ1-5 -
TGTGCCAGCACCCGAAAGCCCGGACTAGCGGCAACCTACGAGCAGTACTTC CASTRKPGLAATYEQYF many TRBV7-8 17 TRBJ2-7 TRBD2
TGCAGTGCTGGGGGAAACCATGAAGAGACCCAGTACTTC CSAGGNHEETQYF many TRBV20-1 13 TRBJ2-5 -
TGCGCCAGCAGCTTGGTGTCTAGCTACACGGAGACCCAGTACTTC CASSLVSSYTETQYF many TRBV5-1 15 TRBJ2-5 -
TGTGCCAGCAGTGGGAATGAAAGGTGGTATGAGCAGTTCTTC CASSGNERWYEQFF many TRBV6-5 14 TRBJ2-1 -
TGTGCCAGCCGAGCCGGGACTGGGGTCTCCTACGAGCAGTACTTC CASRAGTGVSYEQYF many TRBV7-6 15 TRBJ2-7 -
TGTGCCAGCAGCCAAGATAGCCTGAACACTGAAGCTTTCTTT CASSQDSLNTEAFF many TRBV3-1 14 TRBJ1-1 -
TGTGCCAGCAGTTACGCAGGGGGCCGGGCTTTCTTT CASSYAGGRAFF many TRBV27 12 TRBJ1-1 TRBD1
TGTGCCAGCAGGGACAGGGCAGTGCTCTCCTACGAGCAGTACTTC CASRDRAVLSYEQYF many TRBV27 15 TRBJ2-7 TRBD1
TGCGCCAGCAGCTCCCTTCAGGGAACCGGGGAGCTGTTTTTT CASSSLQGTGELFF many TRBV5-1 14 TRBJ2-2 -
TGTGCCAGCAGCGTCTACCCCGACAGGAGCTACGAGCAGTACTTC CASSVYPDRSYEQYF many TRBV7-8 15 TRBJ2-7 -
TGTGCCAGCAGCGTACGGCCCGGGGGAAGGGGCTATGGCTACACCTTC CASSVRPGGRGYGYTF many TRBV9 16 TRBJ1-2 -
TGCAGTGCTAGACAGGGGGCCAGGAGCAATCAGCCCCAGCATTTT CSARQGARSNQPQHF many TRBV20-1 15 TRBJ1-5 TRBD1
TGCGCCAGCAGCTCGACAGGGAGTCGAGGGGATACGCAGTATTTT CASSSTGSRGDTQYF many TRBV5-1 15 TRBJ2-3 TRBD1
TGTGCCATCAGGACGGACAGGGTTTCACCCCTCCACTTT CAIRTDRVSPLHF many TRBV10-3 13 TRBJ1-6 TRBD1
TGCGCCAGCAGCTTGGCGGGGGACAGTGAAAAACTGTTTTTT CASSLAGDSEKLFF many TRBV5-1 14 TRBJ1-4 TRBD1
TGTGCCAGCAGCGGTGGGGCGGTCGATGAGCAGTTCTTC CASSGGAVDEQFF few TRBV28 13 TRBJ2-1 -
TGCAGTGCTAGCCCCAGGGGTCAGCTTTATAGCAATCAGTCCCAGCATTTT CSASPRGQLYSNQSQHF - TRBV20-1 17 TRBJ1-5 -
TGTGCCAGCAGTCCACAGCTCTACGTGGATAAAGAGACCCAGTACTTC CASSPQLYVDKETQYF many TRBV12-3/TRBV12-4 16 TRBJ2-5 -
TGCAGCGCTATAGCGGGAGGGGGTTTCGGAGAGACCCAGTACTTC CSAIAGGGFGETQYF many TRBV29-1 15 TRBJ2-5 TRBD2
TGTGCCAGCAGTATACAGGGCCATGGCTACACCTTC CASSIQGHGYTF - TRBV12-3/TRBV12-4 12 TRBJ1-2 -
TGTGCCAGCAGCCCGAGACAGGGGGAAGAGACCCAGTACTTC CASSPRQGEETQYF many TRBV5-5 14 TRBJ2-5 TRBD1
TGTGCCTGTACCCGGGCACCCTCCTACAATGAGCAGTTCTTC CACTRAPSYNEQFF many TRBV28 14 TRBJ2-1 -
TGTGCCACCAGCCCGCGACTTAACACAGATACGCAGTATTTT CATSPRLNTDTQYF - TRBV15 14 TRBJ2-3 -
TGTGCCAGCAGCTCGGCCGGGGAGCTGTTTTTT CASSSAGELFF many TRBV5-5 11 TRBJ2-2 -
TGTGCCAGCAGCGTAGATCATGGTTTCTCCTACGAGCAGTACTTC CASSVDHGFSYEQYF many TRBV9 15 TRBJ2-7 -
TGCGCCAGCAGCTCCCAAACCTACGAGCAGTACTTC CASSSQTYEQYF many TRBV5-1 12 TRBJ2-7 -
TGCAGCGGGGGTGGAGGGCAGAGCGATGAGCAGTTCTTC CSGGGGQSDEQFF many TRBV29-1 13 TRBJ2-1 -
TGTGCCAGCAGCCGACGACTAGCGGGAGTTGGCGAGCAGTACTTC CASSRRLAGVGEQYF once TRBV3-1 15 TRBJ2-7 TRBD2
TGTGCCAGCAGCTTAATTACAGTCCAAACCTACAATGAGCAGTTCTTC CASSLITVQTYNEQFF many TRBV7-9 16 TRBJ2-1 -
TGCGCCAGCACCATTGGCGGGAGGCAGACCTATCGGGAGACCCAGTACTTC CASTIGGRQTYRETQYF many TRBV5-1 17 TRBJ2-5 TRBD2
TGCAGCGTTGAGTCCGCTACGGACAGCCCTCTGTACTTC CSVESATDSPLYF many TRBV29-1 13 TRBJ2-5 -
TGTGCCAGCAGCTCATCGCGTACAGGGGACCAAGAGACCCAGTACTTC CASSSSRTGDQETQYF many TRBV7-9 16 TRBJ2-5 TRBD1
TGTGCCAGCAGCTTATCTGCGGGCACAGATATGCAGTATTTT CASSLSAGTDMQYF - TRBV7-2 14 TRBJ2-3 -